This entry concerns a single TCR beta chain. In the authors' methods: Amplification of reference gene primers provided the estimated nucleated cell counts. Assay: immunoSEQ multiplex PCR; the TCRdb copy retains only in-frame clones and omits some. The DNA gave D and trimming, while V, J and clone size come from that table. The sample contains about 44,000 clones, around 84% of which appear only once. The germline gives CDR1 MNHEY, CDR2 SMNVEV (reference sequence). The CDR3 runs to 14 residues. V lost 5 bases to trimming and J lost 0 bases; unmatched junction nucleotides: 1. This record comes from a study of blood T cell repertoires in COVID-19. Turning to the study itself: Sources were T cells, B-cell-depleted T cells, or PBMCs; the material itself was cDNA or gDNA.

Input material: peripheral blood. The chain links TRBV27 to TRBJ1-5; 7 bases fit TRBD1. This receptor was obtained from a human donor in a cohort sampled during active COVID-19. The CDR3 coding sequence is TGTGCCAGCAGTCGGGACAGTAGCAATCAGCCCCAGCATTTT. As protein: CASSRDSSNQPQHF.